The text below deals with one T cell receptor (beta chain). The sample is drawn from a study of cytomegalovirus exposure and HLA in healthy donors. PCR employed 60 Vbeta and 13 Jbeta primers. This table comes from immunoSEQ multiplex PCR, and its TCRdb copy is limited to in-frame clones, with some not included. Of about 67,000 clones listed, approximately 67% are singletons. The germline CDR1 and CDR2 sequences are SGHAT and FQNNGV. CDR3 length: 15 amino acids. V lost 4 bases and J 4 bases, leaving 15 bases between the germline ends. This TCR derives from a woman in her 30s in good health and CMV-seronegative. The chain combines TRBV11-2 with TRBJ2-3; perhaps TRBD1 as D (5 bases). Sequencing input: PBMCs. The CDR3 DNA reads TGTGCCAGCAGCTCAATAAAGGGGTCCCCAGATACGCAGTATTTT. Its protein is CASSSIKGSPDTQYF.